This TCR beta chain was profiled in a study of T cell responses to AZD1222 COVID-19 vaccine. The CDR3 spans 15 residues. V lost 1 base to trimming and J lost 4 bases, with 14 bases between them. Germline V CDR1 and CDR2: SGDLS, YYNGEE. The repertoire was sequenced with immunoSEQ multiplex PCR; TCRdb's copy has only in-frame clones and lacks some. The profile shows approximately 170,000 clones, around 93% of them singletons. Sequences were derived from peripheral blood, sampled on day 0 of AZD1222 vaccination. The receptor's source is an adult in good health. The chain uses TRBV9 and TRBJ1-2, with D possibly being TRBD1 (5 bases). The CDR3 reads CASSVFGGASYGYTF. The CDR3 DNA is TGTGCCAGCAGCGTATTCGGAGGGGCGAGCTATGGCTACACCTTC. The full variable domain, completed using reference TRBV9 and TRBJ1-2, is DSGVTQTPKHLITATGQRVTLRCSPRSGDLSVYWYQQSLDQGLQFLIQYYNGEERAKGNILERFSAQQFPDLHSELNLSSLELGDSALYFCASSVFGGASYGYTFGSGTRLTVV.